The 22 T cell receptor beta chains given below trace back to one sample, sequenced in a study of blood T cell repertoires in COVID-19. TCRdb keeps only in-frame clones here, not all; method: immunoSEQ multiplex PCR. The repertoire holds approximately 100,000 clones, roughly 89% seen once, with roughly 4.2% in the top ten. What was sequenced was peripheral blood. The source of these receptors is a human donor with COVID-19, enrolled during active disease. The donor label of this sample is uncertain.

The V call is TRBV3-1 (or the pseudogene TRBV3-2), the J call TRBJ2-7; D might be TRBD1 (6 bases). In germline, CDR1 is LGHDT, CDR2 YNNKEL (reference sequence). The germline V and J ends were trimmed by 2 bases and 3 bases, with 11 bases remaining between them. The CDR3 is made up of 14 amino acids. The CDR3 spells CASSQPGQHYEQYF. CDR3 in DNA: TGTGCCAGCAGCCAACCAGGACAGCACTACGAGCAGTACTTC.

This sequence joins TRBV29-1 and TRBJ2-2; 8 bases line up with TRBD1. CDR1 and CDR2 from the germline V gene are SQVTM and ANQGSEA. The CDR3 runs 13 residues. The V segment lost 7 bases and the J segment 7 bases; nucleotides outside the gene matches: 8. CDR3 sequence (DNA): TGCAGCGCCATCCAGGGGGCTATCGGGGAGCTGTTTTTT. This gives the protein CSAIQGAIGELFF.

The gene calls are TRBV28 and TRBJ1-5; a possible D gene is TRBD1 (6 bases). CDR3 length: 18 amino acids. Trimming removed 5 bases from V and 3 bases from J, with 23 bases in between. From germline, CDR1 is MDHEN and CDR2 SYDVKM. The CDR3 is CASSRLHRDTRINQPQHF. The DNA of the CDR3 is TGTGCCAGCAGTCGACTCCACCGGGACACGAGAATCAATCAGCCCCAGCATTTT.

The chain employs TRBV3-1 (or the pseudogene TRBV3-2) and TRBJ2-2; weak D call: TRBD1 (5 bases). This CDR3 is built from 15 residues. The germline V gene has CDR1 LGHDT and CDR2 YNNKEL (reference sequence). Trimming stripped 0 bases from V and 5 bases from J, with 10 bases between. CDR3 sequence: CASSQDPPGTGELFF. The CDR3 DNA reads TGTGCCAGCAGCCAAGATCCCCCAGGGACCGGGGAGCTGTTTTTT.

A few counts support this clone. The chain joins TRBV27 to TRBJ1-5; D perhaps matches TRBD1 (5 bases). CDR1 MNHEY and CDR2 SMNVEV come from the germline V gene (reference sequence). Trimming took 11 bases from V and 2 from J, leaving 22 bases between them. The CDR3 totals 16 residues. The CDR3: CAAVETEDVGNQPQHF. As DNA, the CDR3 is TGTGCCGCCGTCGAGACAGAAGATGTGGGCAATCAGCCCCAGCATTTT.

The chain combines TRBV18 with TRBJ2-3; 15 bases fit TRBD2. The CDR3 length is 20 residues. V trimming: 0 bases; J trimming: 5 bases; junction bases outside the gene matches: 12. The V gene's germline CDR1 is KGHSH and CDR2 LQKENI. The CDR3 DNA sequence: TGTGCCAGCTCACCACCGGGACTAGCGGGGGGCCGGACGTTGAAAGATACGCAGTATTTT. Amino acids: CASSPPGLAGGRTLKDTQYF. Drawing the rest from reference TRBV18 and TRBJ2-3, the complete variable domain is NAGVMQNPRHLVRRRGQEARLRCSPMKGHSHVYWYRQLPEEGLKFMVYLQKENIIDESGMPKERFSAEFPKEGPSILRIQQVVRGDSAAYFCASSPPGLAGGRTLKDTQYFGPGTRLTVL.

The J gene is TRBJ2-1, the V gene TRBV7-2, with 11 bases lining up with TRBD2. In germline, CDR1 is SGHTA, CDR2 FQGNSA. The length of the CDR3 is 16 residues. The ends lost 1 base at V and 5 bases at J; junction bases unmatched: 4. The CDR3 sequence is CASSLGGLADNNEQFF. The CDR3 region has the DNA TGTGCCAGCAGCTTAGGGGGACTAGCGGATAACAATGAGCAGTTCTTC. The whole variable domain, remainder taken from reference TRBV7-2 and TRBJ2-1, is GAGVSQSPSNKVTEKGKDVELRCDPISGHTALYWYRQSLGQGLEFLIYFQGNSAPDKSGLPSDRFSAERTGGSVSTLTIQRTQQEDSAVYLCASSLGGLADNNEQFFGPGTRLTVL.

The rearrangement links TRBV2 to TRBJ2-2, with TRBD1 identical over 8 bases. Germline V CDR1 and CDR2: SNHLY, FYNNEI. J lost 6 bases, V lost 5 bases, and 8 bases had no gene match. CDR3 length: 15 amino acids. The CDR3 loop reads CASSIQGAIAGELFF. In nucleotides, the CDR3 is TGTGCCAGCAGTATCCAGGGGGCCATAGCCGGGGAGCTGTTTTTT. The complete variable domain, with remaining parts taken from reference TRBV2 and TRBJ2-2, reads EPEVTQTPSHQVTQMGQEVILRCVPISNHLYFYWYRQILGQKVEFLVSFYNNEISEKSEIFDDQFSVERPDGSNFTLKIRSTKLEDSAMYFCASSIQGAIAGELFFGEGSRLTVL.

V is TRBV7-3 and J is TRBJ2-7; 12 bases line up with TRBD2. The germline V gene encodes CDR1 SGHTA and CDR2 FQGTGA. V dropped 5 bases and J dropped 5; count of bases not matched to a gene: 7. This CDR3 has 15 amino acids. CDR3 sequence reads: CASSRTSGERNEQYF. The CDR3 DNA sequence: TGTGCCAGCAGCAGGACTAGCGGGGAAAGGAACGAGCAGTACTTC.

The chain recombines TRBV2 with TRBJ1-3; possibly TRBD1 for D (5 bases). Germline V gene sequence: CDR1 SNHLY, CDR2 FYNNEI. The ends were cut back, 5 bases at V and 1 base at J, with 9 bases in the middle. This CDR3 has 14 amino acids. CDR3 protein: CASSPEGSGNTIYF. CDR3 DNA sequence: TGTGCCAGCAGTCCGGAGGGGTCTGGAAACACCATATATTTT.

The V call is TRBV19, the J call TRBJ1-5; no definite D call. Trimming removed 3 bases from V and 7 bases from J, with 13 bases in between. Germline CDR1 and CDR2: LNHDA and SQIVND (reference sequence). The CDR3 has 14 residues. DNA for the CDR3: TGTGCCAGTAGTATTCCTCCGGGGAGCCAGCCCCAGCATTTT. It translates to CASSIPPGSQPQHF.

V gene TRBV5-1 combines with J gene TRBJ1-1, with 8 bases matching TRBD1. The CDR3 is 13 amino acids. The ends lost 4 bases at V and 11 bases at J; junction bases unmatched: 10. In germline, CDR1 is SGHRS, CDR2 YFSETQ. This CDR3 is CASSPQGEIGAFF. The CDR3 DNA sequence: TGCGCCAGCAGCCCACAGGGGGAGATCGGGGCTTTCTTT.

This CDR3 reads CASSPSGEVEQYF. DNA for the CDR3: TGTGCCAGCAGCCCCAGCGGGGAGGTCGAGCAGTACTTC. The V and J genes are TRBV7-3 and TRBJ2-7, with 7 bases lining up with TRBD2. Trimming at V came to 5 bases and at J to 6 bases, leaving 7 bases not matched to a gene. The CDR3 consists of 13 residues. Germline assignment: CDR1 SGHTA and CDR2 FQGTGA.

This clone was picked up a small number of times. The V and J genes are TRBV7-9 and TRBJ1-1; D perhaps matches TRBD1 (6 bases). This CDR3 spans 11 amino acids. Germline values: CDR1 SEHNR, CDR2 FQNEAQ (reference sequence). The germline V and J ends were trimmed by 9 bases and 2 bases, with 7 bases remaining between them. CDR3 protein: CARGTNTEAFF. The CDR3 region has the DNA TGTGCCAGGGGGACAAACACTGAAGCTTTCTTT. Drawing the rest from reference TRBV7-9 and TRBJ1-1, the complete variable domain is DTGVSQNPRHKITKRGQNVTFRCDPISEHNRLYWYRQTLGQGPEFLTYFQNEAQLEKSRLLSDRFSAERPKGSFSTLEIQRTEQGDSAMYLCARGTNTEAFFGQGTRLTVV.

This clone was detected once. The chain joins TRBV5-1 to TRBJ1-5; perhaps TRBD1 as D (5 bases). Germline V gives CDR1 SGHRS, CDR2 YFSETQ. CDR3 size: 14 residues. V lost 1 base and J 7 bases, leaving 12 bases between the germline ends. The CDR3 loop reads CASSLSGFDQPQHF. The CDR3 DNA is TGCGCCAGCAGCTTGTCAGGGTTCGACCAGCCCCAGCATTTT.

V and J are TRBV18 and TRBJ2-1, with D hard to call. This CDR3 region has 16 residues. Germline CDR1 KGHSH, CDR2 LQKENI. V was cut by 3 bases and J by 0 bases, with 12 bases left in between. CDR3 sequence (DNA): TGTGCCAGCTCACCGCGTAACCGCAACTCCTACAATGAGCAGTTCTTC. Translated: CASSPRNRNSYNEQFF.

V is TRBV11-2 and J is TRBJ2-7; D is undetermined. Germline V gene data show CDR1 as SGHAT and CDR2 as FQNNGV. V lost 0 bases to trimming and J lost 0 bases, with 9 bases between them. The CDR3 spans 15 residues. DNA for the CDR3: TGTGCCAGCAGCTTAGATTCTACGGGCTCCTACGAGCAGTACTTC. The encoded protein is CASSLDSTGSYEQYF.

This clone came up once. The V gene is TRBV9, the J gene TRBJ2-3; the match to TRBD1 covers 9 bases. The CDR3 sequence is 14 residues long. V dropped 0 bases and J dropped 6; count of bases not matched to a gene: 2. Looked up from germline, CDR1 is SGDLS and CDR2 is YYNGEE. This CDR3 is CASSVGDRADTQYF. The CDR3 coding sequence is TGTGCCAGCAGCGTAGGGGACAGGGCGGATACGCAGTATTTT.

V and J are TRBV12-3 or TRBV12-4 and TRBJ2-5; TRBD2 matches at 7 bases. This CDR3 is 13 amino acids long. After removal of 6 bases from V and 1 base from J, the junction contained 2 bases not matched to a gene. The CDR3 is CASRSGIQETQYF. As DNA, the CDR3 is TGTGCCAGCAGGAGCGGGATCCAAGAGACCCAGTACTTC.

This sequence joins TRBV9 and TRBJ2-3; TRBD1 might be the D (7 bases). The V gene's germline CDR1 is SGDLS and CDR2 YYNGEE. The CDR3 loop spans 17 amino acids. Trimming removed 2 bases at V and 3 bases at J, with 19 bases between. CDR3 loop: CASSVGGGRGVTDTQYF. The CDR3, as DNA: TGTGCCAGCAGCGTTGGAGGGGGCAGAGGAGTGACAGATACGCAGTATTTT.

This clone turned up a few times. This chain uses TRBV5-1 with TRBJ1-4; 7 nucleotides match TRBD1. Germline V gene sequence: CDR1 SGHRS, CDR2 YFSETQ. J was trimmed by 8 bases and V by 3 bases; bases with no gene match: 10. The CDR3 extends over 15 amino acids. CDR3 region: CASSYGTEKGEKLFF. The CDR3 DNA reads TGCGCCAGCAGCTATGGGACAGAAAAGGGGGAAAAACTGTTTTTT.

The chain combines TRBV18 with TRBJ2-5; 7 bases agree with TRBD1. The junction had 7 bases not matched to a gene; V was cut back by 6 bases and J by 3 bases. CDR1 is KGHSH and CDR2 is LQKENI in the germline V gene. This CDR3 is 14 amino acids long. DNA for the CDR3: TGTGCCAGCTCCCCCGACAGGGTAGAAGAGACCCAGTACTTC. Its protein product is CASSPDRVEETQYF.